What follows is one T cell receptor (beta chain) and its context. Trimming took off 4 bases at V and 8 bases at J, with 21 bases between the two ends. The germline V gene encodes CDR1 LNHDA and CDR2 SQIVND (reference sequence). This CDR3 is built from 17 residues. Sequencing was performed with immunoSEQ multiplex PCR; in TCRdb, only in-frame clones are kept and a portion is missing. Seen here are 170,000 or so clones, about nine tenths observed once, and the top ten hold approximately 2%. This sample stems from a study of blood T cell repertoires in COVID-19. Sequencing input: peripheral blood. This clonotype was sampled from a man aged 18-30 years who had recovered from COVID-19. The chain carries TRBV19 and TRBJ1-6; D remains ambiguous. CDR3 DNA sequence: TGTGCCAGTAGTACTCCCAGGCCGGGGTTCAGAGATTCACCCCTCCACTTT. Its protein is CASSTPRPGFRDSPLHF.